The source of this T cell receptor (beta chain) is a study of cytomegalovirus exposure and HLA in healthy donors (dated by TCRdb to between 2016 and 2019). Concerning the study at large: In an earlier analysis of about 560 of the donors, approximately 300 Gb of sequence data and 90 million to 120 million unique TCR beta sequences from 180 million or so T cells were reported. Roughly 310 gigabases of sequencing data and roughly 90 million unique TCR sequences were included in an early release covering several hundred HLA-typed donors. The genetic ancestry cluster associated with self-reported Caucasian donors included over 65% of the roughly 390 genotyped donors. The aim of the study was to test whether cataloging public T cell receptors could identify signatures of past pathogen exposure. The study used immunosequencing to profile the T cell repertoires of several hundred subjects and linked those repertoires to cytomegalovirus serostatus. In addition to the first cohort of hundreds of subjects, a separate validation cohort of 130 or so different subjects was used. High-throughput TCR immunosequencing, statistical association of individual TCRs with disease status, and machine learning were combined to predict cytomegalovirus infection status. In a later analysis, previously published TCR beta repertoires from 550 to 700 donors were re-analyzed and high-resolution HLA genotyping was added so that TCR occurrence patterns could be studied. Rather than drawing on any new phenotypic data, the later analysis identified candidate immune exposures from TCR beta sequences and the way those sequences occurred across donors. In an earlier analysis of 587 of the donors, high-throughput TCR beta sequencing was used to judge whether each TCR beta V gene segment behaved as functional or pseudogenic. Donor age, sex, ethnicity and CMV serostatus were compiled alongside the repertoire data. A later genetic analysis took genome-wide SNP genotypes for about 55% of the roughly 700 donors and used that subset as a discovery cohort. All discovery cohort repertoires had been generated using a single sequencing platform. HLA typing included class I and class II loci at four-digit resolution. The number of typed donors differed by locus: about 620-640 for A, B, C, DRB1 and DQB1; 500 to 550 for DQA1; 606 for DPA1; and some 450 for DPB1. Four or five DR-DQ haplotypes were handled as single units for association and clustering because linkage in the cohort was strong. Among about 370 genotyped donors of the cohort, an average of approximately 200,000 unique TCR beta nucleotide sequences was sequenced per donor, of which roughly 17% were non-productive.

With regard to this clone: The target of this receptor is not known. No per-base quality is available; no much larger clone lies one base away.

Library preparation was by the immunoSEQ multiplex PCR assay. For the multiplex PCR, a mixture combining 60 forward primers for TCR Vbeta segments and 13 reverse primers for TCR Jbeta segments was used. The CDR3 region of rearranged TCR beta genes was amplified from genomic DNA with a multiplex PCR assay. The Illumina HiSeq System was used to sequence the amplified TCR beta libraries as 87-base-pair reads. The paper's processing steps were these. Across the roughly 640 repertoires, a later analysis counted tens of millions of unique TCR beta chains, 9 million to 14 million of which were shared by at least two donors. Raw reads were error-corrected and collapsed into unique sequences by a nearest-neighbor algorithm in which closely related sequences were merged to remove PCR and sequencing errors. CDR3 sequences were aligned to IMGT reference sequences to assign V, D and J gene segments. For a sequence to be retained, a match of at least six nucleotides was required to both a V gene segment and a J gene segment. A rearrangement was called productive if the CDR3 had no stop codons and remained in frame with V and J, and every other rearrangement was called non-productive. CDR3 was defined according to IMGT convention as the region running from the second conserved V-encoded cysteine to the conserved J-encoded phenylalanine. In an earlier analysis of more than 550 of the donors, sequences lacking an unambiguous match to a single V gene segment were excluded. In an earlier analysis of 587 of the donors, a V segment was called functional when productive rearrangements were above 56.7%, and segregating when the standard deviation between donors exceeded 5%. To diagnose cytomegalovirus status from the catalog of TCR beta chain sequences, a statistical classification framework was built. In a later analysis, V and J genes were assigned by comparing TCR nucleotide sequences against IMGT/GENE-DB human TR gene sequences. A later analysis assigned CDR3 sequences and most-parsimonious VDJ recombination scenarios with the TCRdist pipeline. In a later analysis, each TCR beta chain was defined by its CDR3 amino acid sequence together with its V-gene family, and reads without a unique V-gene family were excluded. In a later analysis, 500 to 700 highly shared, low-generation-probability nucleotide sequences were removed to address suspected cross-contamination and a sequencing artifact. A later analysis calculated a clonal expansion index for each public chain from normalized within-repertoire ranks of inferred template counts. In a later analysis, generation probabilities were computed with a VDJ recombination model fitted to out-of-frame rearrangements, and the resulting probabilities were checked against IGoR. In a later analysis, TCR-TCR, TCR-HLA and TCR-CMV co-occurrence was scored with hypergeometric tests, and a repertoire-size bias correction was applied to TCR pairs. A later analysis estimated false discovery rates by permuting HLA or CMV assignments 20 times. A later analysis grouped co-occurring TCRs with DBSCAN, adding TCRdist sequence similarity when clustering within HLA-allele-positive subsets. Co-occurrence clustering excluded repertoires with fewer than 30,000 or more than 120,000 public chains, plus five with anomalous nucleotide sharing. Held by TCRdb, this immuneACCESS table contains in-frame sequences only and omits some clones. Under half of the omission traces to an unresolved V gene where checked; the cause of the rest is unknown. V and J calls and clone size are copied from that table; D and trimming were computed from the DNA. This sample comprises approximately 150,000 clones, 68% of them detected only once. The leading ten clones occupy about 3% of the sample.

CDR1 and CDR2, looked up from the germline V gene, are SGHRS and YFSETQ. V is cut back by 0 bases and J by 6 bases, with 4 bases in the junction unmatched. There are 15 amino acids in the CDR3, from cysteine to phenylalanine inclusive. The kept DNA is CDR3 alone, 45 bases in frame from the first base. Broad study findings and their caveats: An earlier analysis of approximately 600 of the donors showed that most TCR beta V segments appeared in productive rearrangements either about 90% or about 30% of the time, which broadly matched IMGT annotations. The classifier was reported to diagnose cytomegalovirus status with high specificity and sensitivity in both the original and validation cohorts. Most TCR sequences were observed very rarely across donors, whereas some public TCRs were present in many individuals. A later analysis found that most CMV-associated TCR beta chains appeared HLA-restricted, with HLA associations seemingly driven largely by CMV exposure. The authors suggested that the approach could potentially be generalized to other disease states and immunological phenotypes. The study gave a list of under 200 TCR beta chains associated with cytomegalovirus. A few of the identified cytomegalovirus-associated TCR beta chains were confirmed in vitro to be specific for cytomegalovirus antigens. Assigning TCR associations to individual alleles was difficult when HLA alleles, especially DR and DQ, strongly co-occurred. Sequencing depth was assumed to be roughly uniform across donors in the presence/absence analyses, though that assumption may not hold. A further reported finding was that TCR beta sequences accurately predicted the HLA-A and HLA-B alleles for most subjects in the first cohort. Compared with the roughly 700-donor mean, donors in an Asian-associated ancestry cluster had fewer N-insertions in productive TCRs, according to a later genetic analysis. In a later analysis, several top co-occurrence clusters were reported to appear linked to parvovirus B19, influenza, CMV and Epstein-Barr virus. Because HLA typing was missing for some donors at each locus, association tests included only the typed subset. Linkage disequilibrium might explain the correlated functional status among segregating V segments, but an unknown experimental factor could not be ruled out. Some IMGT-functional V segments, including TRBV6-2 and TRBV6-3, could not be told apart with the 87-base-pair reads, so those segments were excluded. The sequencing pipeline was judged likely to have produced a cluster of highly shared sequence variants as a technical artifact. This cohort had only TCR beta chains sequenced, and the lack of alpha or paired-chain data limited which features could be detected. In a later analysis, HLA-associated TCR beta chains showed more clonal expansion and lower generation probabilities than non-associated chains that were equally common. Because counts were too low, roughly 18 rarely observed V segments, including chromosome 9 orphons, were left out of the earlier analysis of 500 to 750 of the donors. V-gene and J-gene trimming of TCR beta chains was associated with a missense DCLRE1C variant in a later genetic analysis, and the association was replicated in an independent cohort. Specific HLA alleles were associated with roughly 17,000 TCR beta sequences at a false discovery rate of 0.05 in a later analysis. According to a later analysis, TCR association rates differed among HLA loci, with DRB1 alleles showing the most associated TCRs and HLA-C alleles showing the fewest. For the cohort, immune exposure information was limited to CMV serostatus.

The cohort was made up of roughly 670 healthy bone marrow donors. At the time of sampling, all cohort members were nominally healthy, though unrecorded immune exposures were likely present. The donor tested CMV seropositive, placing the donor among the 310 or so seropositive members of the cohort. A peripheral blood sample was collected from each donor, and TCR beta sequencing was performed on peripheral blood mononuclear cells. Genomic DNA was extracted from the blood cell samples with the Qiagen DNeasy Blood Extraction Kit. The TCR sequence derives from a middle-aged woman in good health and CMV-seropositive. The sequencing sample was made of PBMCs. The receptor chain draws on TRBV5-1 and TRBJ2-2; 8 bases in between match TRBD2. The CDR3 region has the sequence CASSLAAGGPGELFF. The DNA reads TGCGCCAGCAGCTTGGCCGCGGGAGGCCCCGGGGAGCTGTTTTTT.